The source of this TCR beta chain is a study of T cell repertoires in cytomegalovirus infection. About the study: Used in the study were CMV epitopes, some recently identified and HLA-C-restricted, others well-studied and HLA-B-restricted. Indications of both CMV infection and matching HLA type were provided by public TCR beta signatures.

Study results and caveats: The study identified carriers of CMV plus the relevant HLA from cumulative public TCR beta family frequency. The ex vivo response showed dominance by HLA-C-restricted CMV-specific TCR beta clonotypes.

In TCRdb, the reads were re-called with MiXCR into one record per CDR3 protein. The table records fewer than 1,000,000 distinct CDR3 sequences, about a third of them present only once. The sample holds many counts of this clonotype. Its antigen is unidentified. The clonotype was recovered from a human donor in good health (CMV status not recorded). Some clones in this sample may be carry-over from other donors' samples. The sequencing used cultured CD8+ T cells from PBMCs, collected from culture after CMV antigen stimulation.

The CDR3 here is CASSVTPNTGELFF. CDR3 DNA: TGTGCCAGCAGCGTGACTCCGAACACCGGGGAGCTGTTTTTT. V gene TRBV7-2 combines with J gene TRBJ2-2; no clear D gene. This CDR3 comprises 14 residues. Germline assignment: CDR1 SGHTA and CDR2 FQGNSA. V dropped 5 bases and J dropped 0 bases, with 7 bases sitting between them.